The sequence of this T cell receptor (beta chain) was determined in a study of blood T cell repertoires in COVID-19. Overall study context: PBMCs, B-cell-depleted T cells, or T cells were the source of the cDNA or gDNA that made up the material.

Among Cohort 3 donors, those recovered had two negative PCRs, clearance, or symptom resolution. Under the authors' procedure: Quantification of nucleated cells was approximated via reference gene primer amplification. Profiling relied on immunoSEQ multiplex PCR, and the TCRdb table lists in-frame clones only, not all of them. That table furnishes V, J and clone size, whereas the DNA furnished D and trimming. The repertoire holds about 270,000 clones, around 89% seen once, with under 3.5% in the top ten. Sequencing was performed on PBMCs or T cells enriched from blood (not recorded which). The source of this sequence is a woman in her forties or fifties who had recovered from COVID-19.

This CDR3 reads CASSTDRGRFYGYTF. Written as DNA, the CDR3 is TGTGCCAGCAGTACAGATAGGGGCAGGTTCTATGGCTACACCTTC. This chain connects TRBV6-5 to TRBJ1-2; possibly TRBD1 for D (5 bases). Germline V gene sequence: CDR1 MNHEY, CDR2 SVGAGI. The CDR3 contains 15 residues. The germline V and J ends were trimmed by 5 bases and 4 bases, with 17 bases remaining between them.